The sequence of this T cell receptor beta chain was determined in a study of blood T cells in healthy people across ages (dated by TCRdb to 2013 to 2016). Regarding the study in general: In model experiments, roughly one uniquely barcoded TCR beta cDNA molecule per two T cells was captured by template switching. The donors were divided into four age groups: young (average approximately 15 years), middle-aged (about 39), aged (about 60) and long-lived (roughly 82). Using the same blood draw, the study looked at two additional independent replicas of 1 million unique cDNA reads for two donors, one aged 18 to 30 and the other aged 80 or older. Donors of different ages were randomly distributed across sequencing lanes to avoid experimental bias. Age-related changes in TCR beta repertoire diversity were measured in the study by deep sequencing normalized with unique cDNA molecular identifiers. Broader findings and caveats from the paper: Conclusive comparison of naive and antigen-experienced compartments was prevented by the profiling of bulk unsorted PBMCs. Observed TCR beta diversity per million T cells fell roughly linearly with age, and a significant reduction was already apparent by age roughly 40. There was a strong correlation between observed TCR beta diversity and the percentage of naive T cells measured by flow cytometry. Compared with the aged group, the long-lived group had more naive CD4+ T cells, fewer expanded clones and increased TCR diversity, a pattern suggesting age selection. Because the CMV infection status of the donors was unknown, age-related changes in expanded clonotypes may potentially have been confounded. Estimates of total diversity from one million sequenced T cells were regarded as lower bounds and underestimates.

This clonotype has only a few counts. Its antigen has not been determined. Base qualities are missing; no much larger clone stands one base away. V is cut back by 0 bases and J by 7 bases, with 5 bases in the junction unmatched. CDR1 and CDR2, looked up from the germline V gene (reference sequence), are DFQATT and SNEGSKA. Including cysteine and phenylalanine, the CDR3 has 15 amino acids. The DNA shown is the 45-base CDR3, in frame from base 1. Systemically healthy Caucasian individuals from Russia, some 40 in total and aged roughly 6 to 95 years, were included as donors. Each donor gave about 9.8 milliliters of peripheral blood, drawn into EDTA-treated Vacutainer tubes. Ficoll-Paque density-gradient centrifugation was used to isolate PBMCs, with at least 7 million obtained per sample. Trizol reagent was used to extract total RNA from the PBMCs, yielding at least 5 micrograms per sample. The percentages of naive CD45RAhigh/CD27high T cells were determined by flow cytometry on a PBMC aliquot from every donor.

Library preparation was by 5' RACE. The data were produced on an Illumina HiSeq 2500. The second PCR ran for roughly 7 to 11 cycles and used a J-beta primer mix along with a sample-barcoded 5' primer. A unique molecular identifier was introduced onto each TCR beta cDNA molecule by a template-switch 5' adaptor carrying 12 random nucleotides. Each sample yielded at least 3 million CDR3-containing paired-end reads. First-strand cDNA was synthesized from all RNA with the Mint cDNA synthesis kit, primed by a TRBC-specific oligonucleotide. After uracil-DNA glycosylase treatment, a first 18-cycle PCR used universal primers M1SS and BC2_uni_R on all cDNA. Under the source paper's analysis protocol: Each sample was normalized by randomly selecting 1 million high-quality reads, each carrying a distinct molecular identifier. Reads sharing molecular identifiers were discarded rather than binned into consensus sequences. MiTCR, with a Q25 quality threshold and the strictest error-elimination algorithm, was used for CDR3 identification, clonotype clustering and error correction. A nonparametric unseen species model with Euler transformation was used to estimate a lower bound on total TCR beta diversity. TCRdb reanalyzed the raw reads on its own, using fastp at Q25 for trimming and MiXCR for clone calling, and kept in-frame beta chains. Each CDR3 protein gets just one entry, which takes the most common genes and DNA from the rows behind it. The V and J calls follow TCRdb's processing rather than the paper's. A total of some 700,000 distinct CDR3 sequences appear in this sample, 22% of them only once. Around 22% of the sample is held by the ten biggest clonotypes.

The chain links TRBV20-1 with TRBJ2-1, with TRBD2 identical over 11 junction bases. Material for sequencing was blood. The sequence was collected from a man between 70 and 80 years old in good health. The DNA sequence follows: TGCAGTGCTAGAGATTTAGCGGGAGGGAGGAATGAGCAGTTCTTC. Protein translation: CSARDLAGGRNEQFF.